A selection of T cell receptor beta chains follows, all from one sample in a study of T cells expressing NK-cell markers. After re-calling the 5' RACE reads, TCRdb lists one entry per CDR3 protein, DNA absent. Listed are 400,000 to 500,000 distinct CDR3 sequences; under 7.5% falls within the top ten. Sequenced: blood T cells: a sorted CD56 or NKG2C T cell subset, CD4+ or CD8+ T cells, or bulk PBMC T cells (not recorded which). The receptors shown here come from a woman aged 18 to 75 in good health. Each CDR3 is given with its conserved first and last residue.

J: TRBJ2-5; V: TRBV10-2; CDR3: CASSPQRVGSETQYF
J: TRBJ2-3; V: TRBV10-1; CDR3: CASSEPLENTQYF
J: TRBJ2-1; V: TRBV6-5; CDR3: CASSYRTRDEQFF
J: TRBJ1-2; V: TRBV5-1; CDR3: CASSLGWENNYGYTF
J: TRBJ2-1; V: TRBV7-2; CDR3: CASSLAGPGLAADNEQFF
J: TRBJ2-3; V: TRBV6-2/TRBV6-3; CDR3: CASSSSFISLGGTDTQYF
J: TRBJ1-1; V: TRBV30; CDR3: CAWIGGYLAFF
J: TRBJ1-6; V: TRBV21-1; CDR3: CASSMARRPLHF
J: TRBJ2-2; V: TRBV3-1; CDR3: CASSQGGPAGELFF
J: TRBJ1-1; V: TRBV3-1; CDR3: CASSQVPTGGTEAFF
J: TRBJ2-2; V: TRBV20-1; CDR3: CSAGLAQLIAGGNTGELFF
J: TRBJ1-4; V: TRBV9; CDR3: CASSATGSLTNEKLFF
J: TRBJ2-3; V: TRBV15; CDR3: CATSYPGRPDTQYF
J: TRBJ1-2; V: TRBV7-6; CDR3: CASSLGQGSYGYTF
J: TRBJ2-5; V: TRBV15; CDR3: CATSREQGAGETQYF
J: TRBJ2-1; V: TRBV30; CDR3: CAWSASFNEQFF
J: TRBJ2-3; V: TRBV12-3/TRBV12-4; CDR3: CASSPSLDTQYF
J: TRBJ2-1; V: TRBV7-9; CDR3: CASSSVGNEQFF
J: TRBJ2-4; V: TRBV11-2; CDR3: CASSLDRSDIQYF
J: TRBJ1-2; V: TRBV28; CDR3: CASSSTLEGYTF
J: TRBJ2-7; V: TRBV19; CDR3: CASSYTAAGEQYF
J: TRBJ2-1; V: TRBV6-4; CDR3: CASSDRGDSYNEQFF
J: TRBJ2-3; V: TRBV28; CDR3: CASAAIYTDTQYF
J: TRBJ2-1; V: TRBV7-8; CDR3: CASSLELAGLLYNEQFF
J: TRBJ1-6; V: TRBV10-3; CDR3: CAISSGPYNSPLHF
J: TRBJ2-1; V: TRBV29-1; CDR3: CSGGLAESYNEQFF